Given below is one T cell receptor (beta chain) in context. Its antigen is unidentified. These data come from a study of CD8+CD57+ T cells in acquired aplastic anemia. At the level of the study: Mean DNA quantity obtained from sorted CD4+ and CD8+ cells was about 3.5 ug.

Regarding the study as a whole: Patients and controls shared just under 30 CD8+ CDR3 sequences, highly expressed in patients. No significant patient-versus-control difference appeared in CD8+ Simpson's diversity.

This CDR3 spans 12 amino acids. With 8 bases removed from V and 2 bases from J, the gap between germline ends came to 9 bases. Germline V lookup: CDR1 MGHDK, CDR2 SYGVNS. CDR3 and TCR beta VDJ profiling relied on genomic DNA as the template. Via MiXCR, TCRdb re-called the reads, giving one row per CDR3 protein. The table lists around 190,000 distinct CDR3 sequences, approximately 60% of them singletons. The chain couples TRBV25-1 to TRBJ2-5; weak D call: TRBD1 (5 bases). Sequencing used sorted CD4+, CD8+, or CD8+CD57+ T cells (not recorded which) from PBMCs. This sequence originates from a human donor in good health. The CDR3 is CASQGTQETQYF. In DNA form, the CDR3 reads TGTGCCAGCCAGGGTACGCAAGAGACCCAGTACTTC.